The rows below give T cell receptor beta chains drawn from one sample of a study of CD4 T cells in relation to SARS-CoV-2 and coronaviruses. TCRdb's table, derived via immunoSEQ multiplex PCR, lists solely in-frame clones and lacks some. The sample records approximately 20,000 clones, around three quarters being singletons. The antigens of these receptors remain unknown. Sequenced: CD4+ T cells from PBMCs, cultured in vitro. The receptors here all came from a human donor in good health. The conserved cysteine and the conserved F or W are not part of the CDR3 here. Fields, in order: V gene, J gene, CDR3 protein.

V: TRBV19
J: TRBJ1-1
CDR3: ASTGRVNTEAF

V: TRBV5-1
J: TRBJ2-3
CDR3: ASSPQGGTSTDTQY

V: TRBV2
J: TRBJ2-3
CDR3: ASTYSTDTQY

V: TRBV28
J: TRBJ1-1
CDR3: ASNLGDREYTEAF

V: TRBV30
J: TRBJ1-1
CDR3: AWLRGQNTEAF

V: TRBV5-6
J: TRBJ2-5
CDR3: ASSFSREYQETQY

V: TRBV5-6
J: TRBJ2-7
CDR3: ASSLYSEQY

V: TRBV19
J: TRBJ1-3
CDR3: ASSIDAGGTGNTIY

V: TRBV5-1
J: TRBJ2-2
CDR3: ASSMGLAGGGTGELF

V: TRBV6-5
J: TRBJ2-4
CDR3: ASTRGSDGKNIQY

V: TRBV9
J: TRBJ2-2
CDR3: ASSAQVPGELF

V: TRBV10-2
J: TRBJ2-5
CDR3: ASRRAGGETQY

V: TRBV18
J: TRBJ2-3
CDR3: ASSRGGELADTQY

V: TRBV11-2
J: TRBJ2-1
CDR3: ASSRIAGGGEQF

V: TRBV30
J: TRBJ2-5
CDR3: AWRERALPETQY

V: TRBV20-1
J: TRBJ1-3
CDR3: SASPSGNTIY

V: TRBV9
J: TRBJ1-3
CDR3: ASSVTGAGNTIY

V: TRBV29-1
J: TRBJ2-3
CDR3: SVRATGGPDTQY

V: TRBV30
J: TRBJ1-2
CDR3: AWSGANYGYT

V: TRBV5-1
J: TRBJ1-5
CDR3: ASSSGQNQPQH

V: TRBV18
J: TRBJ1-6
CDR3: ASSIGSSYNSPLH

V: TRBV4-2
J: TRBJ2-1
CDR3: ASSQGLADYNEQF

V: TRBV19
J: TRBJ2-1
CDR3: ASSIGRLAYYNEQF

V: TRBV18
J: TRBJ1-2
CDR3: ASSTAGAGYT

V: TRBV11-2
J: TRBJ1-3
CDR3: ASSEVRDYSGNTIY

V: TRBV6-4
J: TRBJ2-2
CDR3: ASRKDPSGELF

V: TRBV6-5
J: TRBJ2-7
CDR3: ASSYSQYSYEQY

V: TRBV5-5
J: TRBJ2-7
CDR3: ASSWDRVLYEQY

V: TRBV2
J: TRBJ2-7
CDR3: ASTGLSYEQY

V: TRBV11-2
J: TRBJ1-1
CDR3: ASSLTGGSEAF

V: TRBV5-1
J: TRBJ2-4
CDR3: ASSPTVGTGGDIQY

V: TRBV7-2
J: TRBJ1-1
CDR3: ASSPHGGSTEAF

V: TRBV2
J: TRBJ2-5
CDR3: ASSELALAAETQY

V: TRBV2
J: TRBJ2-7
CDR3: ASSPDRFYEQY

V: TRBV28
J: TRBJ2-7
CDR3: ASRRAGPVVQY

V: TRBV7-7
J: TRBJ2-3
CDR3: ASSRERTDTQY

V: TRBV11-2
J: TRBJ1-2
CDR3: ASAGDGALKNYGYT

V: TRBV11-2
J: TRBJ2-1
CDR3: ASSPGRNNEQF

V: TRBV4-2
J: TRBJ1-2
CDR3: ASSQDLGSHYGYT

V: TRBV6-1
J: TRBJ2-5
CDR3: ASSDGQGARGETQY

V: TRBV28
J: TRBJ2-5
CDR3: ASRSTPGGRKTQY

V: TRBV12-5
J: TRBJ2-1
CDR3: ASALDNYNEQF

V: TRBV21-1
J: TRBJ2-5
CDR3: ASSKGRTQGLVHGETQY

V: TRBV23-1
J: TRBJ1-5
CDR3: ASSPGQGNNQPQH

V: TRBV12-5
J: TRBJ1-3
CDR3: ASGRDLRNTIY

V: TRBV29-1
J: TRBJ1-1
CDR3: SVMGARGAAF

V: TRBV18
J: TRBJ1-4
CDR3: ASSPGQGDEKLF

V: TRBV18
J: TRBJ1-4
CDR3: ASSPPPPSKLF

V: TRBV4-1
J: TRBJ1-2
CDR3: ASSQDRGNGRGYT

V: TRBV6-5
J: TRBJ2-7
CDR3: ASREGQGLYEQY

V: TRBV28
J: TRBJ2-7
CDR3: ARPFHRGAYEQY

V: TRBV6-5
J: TRBJ1-2
CDR3: ACSGGYGYT

V: TRBV3-1/TRBV3-2
J: TRBJ2-7
CDR3: ASSPGQRYEQY

V: TRBV6-2/TRBV6-3
J: TRBJ2-7
CDR3: ASSYPTYEQY

V: TRBV11-2
J: TRBJ1-5
CDR3: ASSLGRNQPQH